These 28 T cell receptor beta chains were all obtained from the same sample, sequenced in a study of T cell changes during pregnancy in multiple sclerosis. Sequencing was performed with immunoSEQ multiplex PCR; in TCRdb, only in-frame clones are kept and a portion is missing. The sample carries 95,000 to 100,000 clones, about 92% recorded once. The sample was peripheral blood, taken after pregnancy. These receptors originate from a female donor in good health, enrolled as a control in a pregnancy study.

This clone was counted a few times. The V gene is TRBV6-5, the J gene TRBJ2-7; 8 bases map to TRBD2. CDR3 length: 14 amino acids. Losses at the gene ends were 4 bases for V and 0 bases for J; bases not matched to a gene: 2. The germline CDR1 and CDR2 sequences are MNHEY and SVGAGI. DNA for the CDR3: TGTGCCAGCAGTTTTGGGACTAGCTCCTACGAGCAGTACTTC. Amino acids: CASSFGTSSYEQYF.

The rearrangement uses TRBV18 and TRBJ2-5; 14 positions agree with TRBD2. The CDR3 runs to 17 residues. Trimming removed 3 bases from V and 4 bases from J; junction bases left unmatched: 7. CDR1 is KGHSH and CDR2 is LQKENI in the germline V gene. CDR3 in amino acids: CASSPPGLAGGRETQYF. CDR3 DNA sequence: TGTGCCAGCTCACCTCCCGGACTAGCGGGAGGTCGAGAGACCCAGTACTTC.

The chain combines TRBV11-1 with TRBJ1-6; D is perhaps TRBD1 (6 bases). The germline CDR1 and CDR2 sequences are SGHAT and FQDESV (reference sequence). With 5 bases removed from V and 7 bases from J, the gap between germline ends came to 12 bases. CDR3 length equals 14 residues. The CDR3 region has the DNA TGTGCCAGCAGCGCGACAGGTCCCAATTCACCCCTCCACTTT. This encodes CASSATGPNSPLHF.

CDR3 sequence reads: CASSLALRGGANVLTF. CDR3 DNA sequence: TGTGCCAGCAGTCTGGCCCTCAGGGGTGGGGCCAACGTCCTGACTTTC. The chain is built from TRBV27 and TRBJ2-6; weak D call: TRBD1 (6 bases). Germline V CDR1 and CDR2: MNHEY, SMNVEV (reference sequence). Deletions cut 5 bases from V and 3 bases from J, with 14 bases between. This CDR3 comprises 16 residues.

The chain carries TRBV13 and TRBJ2-5; D might be TRBD2 (5 bases). V lost 1 base and J 7 bases, leaving 13 bases between the germline ends. The germline gives CDR1 PRHDT, CDR2 FYEKMQ (reference sequence). CDR3 length equals 14 residues. The CDR3 region has the DNA TGTGCCAGCAGCTTAGACCGGGGTATAGCGACCCAGTACTTC. Protein sequence: CASSLDRGIATQYF.

V and J are TRBV6-5 and TRBJ1-5; D possibly corresponds to TRBD1 (5 bases). Germline V gene sequence: CDR1 MNHEY, CDR2 SVGAGI. V dropped 4 bases and J dropped 7 bases, with 14 bases sitting between them. The CDR3 loop spans 14 amino acids. The CDR3 is CASSFVGPPQPQHF. CDR3 nucleotide sequence: TGTGCCAGCAGTTTTGTGGGGCCCCCCCAGCCCCAGCATTTT.

The chain uses TRBV2 and TRBJ2-3, with D hard to call. The V end lost 5 bases, the J end lost 4 bases, and 4 bases lay between the germline ends. The germline V gene has CDR1 SNHLY and CDR2 FYNNEI. CDR3 length: 11 amino acids. CDR3 protein: CASSSADTQYF. In DNA form, the CDR3 reads TGTGCCAGCAGTTCCGCAGATACGCAGTATTTT.

J is TRBJ2-6 and V is TRBV2; no firm D call. The V and J ends lost 6 bases and 0 bases respectively, with 6 bases between them. Germline CDR1 and CDR2: SNHLY and FYNNEI. CDR3 size: 14 residues. The CDR3 spells CASSVSSGANVLTF. CDR3 in DNA: TGTGCCAGCAGCGTGAGCTCTGGGGCCAACGTCCTGACTTTC.

The chain uses TRBV18 and TRBJ2-5; 7 positions agree with TRBD2. J gave up 4 bases and V 3 bases, and 8 bases lay outside the gene matches. The CDR3 sequence is 15 residues long. The germline CDR1 and CDR2 sequences are KGHSH and LQKENI. The CDR3 DNA sequence: TGTGCCAGCTCACCGACGGCAGGGAGGGTAGAGACCCAGTACTTC. Translated: CASSPTAGRVETQYF.

This sequence joins TRBV7-8 and TRBJ2-5; 7 bases agree with TRBD1. J lost 4 bases, V lost 7 bases, and 6 bases had no gene match. Germline-derived CDR1 and CDR2 are SGHVS and FQNEAQ. There are 13 residues in the CDR3. The CDR3 loop reads CASTTGVIETQYF. CDR3 DNA sequence: TGTGCCAGCACTACAGGGGTCATAGAGACCCAGTACTTC.

This CDR3 reads CASSYQEGVGELFF. The CDR3 nucleotides read TGTGCCAGCAGTTATCAAGAAGGGGTCGGGGAGCTGTTTTTT. The chain is built from TRBV6-5 and TRBJ2-2; perhaps TRBD1 as D (5 bases). Germline values: CDR1 MNHEY, CDR2 SVGAGI. Trimming left V 3 bases short and J 7 bases short, with 12 bases between. The length of the CDR3 is 14 residues.

This rearrangement joins TRBV11-3 to TRBJ2-1; no reliable D call. V dropped 0 bases and J dropped 7 bases, with 4 bases sitting between them. The germline gives CDR1 SGHNT, CDR2 YENEEA. The CDR3 contains 12 residues. The CDR3 protein is CASSLDINEQFF. As DNA, the CDR3 is TGTGCCAGCAGCTTAGATATAAATGAGCAGTTCTTC.

The rearrangement uses TRBV12-5 and TRBJ2-1; 11 bases are shared with TRBD2. CDR3 length equals 13 residues. CDR1 is LGHNT, CDR2 FRNRAP, per germline. J was trimmed by 9 bases and V by 6 bases; bases with no gene match: 4. CDR3 protein: CASGLAGAVEQFF. CDR3 bases: TGTGCTAGTGGACTAGCGGGGGCGGTTGAGCAGTTCTTC.

The V and J genes are TRBV25-1 and TRBJ1-1; TRBD1 matches at 10 bases. CDR1 is MGHDK, CDR2 SYGVNS, per germline. This CDR3 spans 16 amino acids. The V and J ends lost 4 bases and 4 bases, in that order; junction bases with no gene match: 9. CDR3 protein: CASSGTGGQVGTEAFF. Here the CDR3 DNA reads TGTGCCAGCAGTGGGACAGGGGGTCAGGTGGGCACTGAAGCTTTCTTT.

The V and J genes are TRBV28 and TRBJ1-2; no reliable D call. Trimming stripped 3 bases from V and 13 bases from J, with 15 bases between. The CDR3 loop spans 12 amino acids. Per the germline V gene, CDR1 is MDHEN and CDR2 is SYDVKM. CDR3 amino acids: CASSFTSLIGTF. The CDR3 coding sequence is TGTGCCAGCAGTTTTACTTCTCTAATCGGCACCTTC.

V and J are TRBV4-1 and TRBJ1-5; D remains ambiguous. V was pared by 1 base and J by 0 bases, with 7 bases between. Germline CDR1 reads MGHRA; CDR2 reads YSYEKL. This CDR3 is built from 15 residues. This CDR3 is CASSQGEGSNQPQHF. CDR3 nucleotide sequence: TGCGCCAGCAGCCAAGGCGAGGGTAGCAATCAGCCCCAGCATTTT.

This rearrangement joins TRBV7-9 to TRBJ2-3, with no clear D. The CDR3 contains 12 residues. Trimming took 2 bases from V and 2 from J, leaving 2 bases between them. The V gene's germline CDR1 is SEHNR and CDR2 FQNEAQ (reference sequence). In nucleotides, the CDR3 is TGTGCCAGCAGCTTATACACAGATACGCAGTATTTT. Encoded protein: CASSLYTDTQYF.

J is TRBJ2-3 and V is TRBV11-2, with D possibly matching TRBD2 (6 bases). This CDR3 contains 13 residues. V lost 0 bases and J lost 13, with 14 bases in between. Germline V gives CDR1 SGHAT, CDR2 FQNNGV. CDR3 in amino acids: CASSLESGAGEYF. The CDR3 DNA reads TGTGCCAGCAGCTTAGAGTCGGGAGCCGGGGAGTATTTT.

CDR3 coding DNA: TGTGCCAGCAGTGGGGGAGGTAACATTCAGTACTTC. It specifies CASSGGGNIQYF. V is TRBV6-1 and J is TRBJ2-4; D possibly corresponds to TRBD2 (6 bases). CDR1 is MNHNS, CDR2 SASEGT, per germline. The CDR3 has 12 residues. The germline V and J ends were trimmed by 4 bases and 7 bases, with 8 bases remaining between them.

This chain joins TRBV7-6 and TRBJ1-1; the D gene is possibly TRBD1 (5 bases). Trimming pared 4 bases from V and 3 bases from J, leaving 12 bases between. In germline, CDR1 is SGHVS, CDR2 FNYEAQ. CDR3 length: 14 amino acids. The chain's CDR3 is CASSWEGRDTEAFF. The CDR3 DNA is TGTGCCAGCAGCTGGGAGGGGAGGGACACTGAAGCTTTCTTT.

CDR3 protein: CASSIASGTDLSYEQYF. CDR3 DNA: TGTGCCAGTAGTATAGCCTCCGGGACAGACTTATCCTACGAGCAGTACTTC. The V call is TRBV19, the J call TRBJ2-7, with 7 nucleotides matching TRBD1. Germline lookup yields CDR1 LNHDA and CDR2 SQIVND (reference sequence). This CDR3 has 17 residues. Losses at the gene ends were 1 base for V and 1 base for J; bases not matched to a gene: 10.

The chain employs TRBV5-5 and TRBJ2-7; D not resolved. There are 11 residues in the CDR3. Germline V CDR1 and CDR2: SGHKS, YYEKEE (reference sequence). Deletions cut 3 bases from V and 4 bases from J, with 5 bases between. CDR3 nucleotide sequence: TGTGCCAGCAGCTCCCTTTACGAGCAGTACTTC. It specifies CASSSLYEQYF. The full variable domain, completed using reference TRBV5-5 and TRBJ2-7, is DAGVTQSPTHLIKTRGQQVTLRCSPISGHKSVSWYQQVLGQGPQFIFQYYEKEERGRGNFPDRFSARQFPNYSSELNVNALLLGDSALYLCASSSLYEQYFGPGTRLTVT.

The V call is TRBV4-2, the J call TRBJ2-5; 12 bases align to TRBD2. The germline V gene has CDR1 LGHNA and CDR2 YNFKEQ. The J segment lost 5 bases and the V segment lost 1 base, leaving 14 bases of the junction unmatched. The CDR3 extends over 19 amino acids. The CDR3 DNA sequence: TGTGCCAGCAGCCAAGGGGTGTCTAGCGGGGGGGCCGCGGGCGAGACCCAGTACTTC. It is translated as CASSQGVSSGGAAGETQYF.

J is TRBJ2-7 and V is TRBV28; tentatively, D is TRBD2 (7 bases). V lost 5 bases and J lost 5, with 31 bases in between. Per the germline V gene, CDR1 is MDHEN and CDR2 is SYDVKM. This CDR3 has 19 residues. The CDR3 DNA follows: TGTGCCAGCAGTCTCGCCCAGGGGTTTAACGGGAGGTTTTTGCACGAGCAGTACTTC. Its translation is CASSLAQGFNGRFLHEQYF.

The chain joins TRBV7-8 to TRBJ2-7; 7 positions match TRBD1. Germline V gene lookup returns CDR1 SGHVS and CDR2 FQNEAQ. The CDR3 length is 13 residues. Losses at the gene ends were 6 bases for V and 3 bases for J; bases not matched to a gene: 5. CDR3 nucleotide sequence: TGTGCCAGCAGAGACAGGGTCGGCTACGAGCAGTACTTC. Translation gives CASRDRVGYEQYF.

This chain uses TRBV13 with TRBJ2-6; D is unresolved. There are 14 residues in the CDR3. Germline V gene sequence: CDR1 PRHDT, CDR2 FYEKMQ (reference sequence). V dropped 6 bases and J dropped 0 bases, with 6 bases sitting between them. CDR3: CASSVYSGANVLTF. CDR3 nucleotides: TGTGCCAGCAGTGTGTACTCTGGGGCCAACGTCCTGACTTTC.

The CDR3 loop is CASSKGAFGSGELFF. In nucleotides, the CDR3 is TGTGCCAGTAGCAAAGGGGCTTTCGGATCCGGGGAGCTGTTTTTT. This chain connects TRBV19 to TRBJ2-2; maybe TRBD1 (5 bases). The CDR3 has 15 amino acids. The V gene's germline CDR1 is LNHDA and CDR2 SQIVND (reference sequence). V lost 6 bases and J lost 6, with 17 bases in between.

The chain combines TRBV9 with TRBJ2-5, with 7 bases aligning to TRBD2. This CDR3 region has 19 residues. With V trimmed by 4 bases and J by 2 bases, 20 bases remained unmatched. The V gene's germline CDR1 is SGDLS and CDR2 YYNGEE. This CDR3 is CASSSPLVGGSRSQETQYF. CDR3 bases: TGTGCCAGCAGCTCACCCTTAGTAGGCGGGAGTAGGAGTCAAGAGACCCAGTACTTC.